The TCR beta chain under discussion was sequenced for a study of cytomegalovirus exposure and HLA in healthy donors (dated by TCRdb to about 2017). For the wider study: An earlier analysis of several hundred of the donors reported about 250 Gb of sequence data and around 110 million unique TCR beta sequences from about 200 million T cells. The study aimed to test whether signatures of past pathogen exposure could be identified by cataloging public T cell receptors. A later genetic analysis took genome-wide SNP genotypes for about three fifths of the roughly 700 donors and used that subset as a discovery cohort. Among 398 genotyped donors of the cohort, an average of 235,054 unique TCR beta nucleotide sequences were sequenced per donor, approximately 20% of them non-productive. An earlier analysis of approximately 500 of the donors applied high-throughput TCR beta sequencing to assess whether each TCR beta V gene segment acted as functional or pseudogenic. A few DR-DQ haplotypes were treated as single units for association and clustering because of strong linkage in the cohort. Typing coverage varied by locus: roughly 620-640 donors for A, B, C, DRB1 and DQB1; some 520 for DQA1; approximately 570 for DPA1; about 450 for DPB1. The later analysis used no new phenotypic data to find candidate immune exposures, relying instead on TCR beta sequences and their occurrence across donors. Along with the approximately 620-subject first cohort, a separate validation cohort of over 90 different subjects was used. Using immunosequencing, the study profiled T cell repertoires from 666 subjects and related those repertoires to cytomegalovirus serostatus. Roughly 300 gigabases of sequencing data and tens of millions of unique TCR sequences were included in an early release covering roughly 600 HLA-typed donors. Of the approximately 370 genotyped donors, more than 75% were placed in the genetic ancestry cluster associated with self-reported Caucasian donors. High-throughput TCR immunosequencing, statistical association of individual TCRs with disease status, and machine learning were combined to predict cytomegalovirus infection status. Donor age, sex, ethnicity and CMV serostatus were compiled alongside the repertoire data. Both class I and class II loci were covered by HLA typing, at four-digit resolution. Every discovery cohort repertoire had been produced on one sequencing platform. A later analysis re-analyzed previously published TCR beta repertoires from roughly 690 donors and added high-resolution HLA genotyping to study TCR occurrence patterns. General findings and caveats noted by the study authors: Because counts were too low, roughly 18 rarely observed V segments, including chromosome 9 orphons, were left out of the earlier analysis of approximately 500 of the donors. It was suggested by the authors that the approach could potentially be generalized to other disease states and immunological phenotypes. Most CMV-associated TCR beta chains appeared to be HLA-restricted in a later analysis, and the HLA associations seemed to be driven largely by CMV exposure. In an earlier analysis of roughly 560 of the donors, most TCR beta V segments were observed in productive rearrangements about 87% or about 30% of the time, broadly matching IMGT annotations. Linkage disequilibrium might explain the correlated functional status among segregating V segments, but an unknown experimental factor could not be excluded. The classifier was reported to diagnose cytomegalovirus status with high specificity and sensitivity in both the original and validation cohorts. For the cohort, immune exposure information was limited to CMV serostatus. In this cohort, only TCR beta chains were sequenced, and detectable features were limited by the absence of alpha or paired-chain data. In a later genetic analysis, a missense DCLRE1C variant was associated with V-gene and J-gene trimming of TCR beta chains, and the association was replicated in an independent cohort. Most TCR sequences were observed very rarely across donors, whereas some public TCRs were present in many individuals. In a later analysis, HLA-associated TCR beta chains were found to be more clonally expanded and to have lower generation probabilities than equally common non-associated chains. Specific HLA alleles were associated with over 15,000 TCR beta sequences at a false discovery rate of 0.05 in a later analysis. According to a later genetic analysis, donors in an Asian-associated ancestry cluster had fewer N-insertions in productive TCRs than the approximately 630-donor mean. A later analysis found that TCR association rates varied across HLA loci, with DRB1 alleles showing the most associated TCRs and HLA-C alleles the fewest. According to a later analysis, parvovirus B19, influenza, CMV and Epstein-Barr virus appeared linked to several top co-occurrence clusters. The study gave a list of some 150 TCR beta chains associated with cytomegalovirus. Because HLA typing was unavailable for some donors at each locus, only the typed subset was used in association tests. A few of the identified cytomegalovirus-associated TCR beta chains were confirmed in vitro to be specific for cytomegalovirus antigens. Strong co-occurrence of HLA alleles, especially DR and DQ, made assigning TCR associations to individual alleles difficult. A further reported finding was that TCR beta sequences accurately predicted the HLA-A and HLA-B alleles for most subjects in the first cohort. Sequencing depth was assumed to be roughly uniform across donors in the presence/absence analyses, though that assumption may not hold. A cluster of highly shared sequence variants was judged likely to be a technical artifact of the sequencing pipeline.

The receptor library was made with the immunoSEQ multiplex PCR assay. For the multiplex PCR, a mixture combining 60 forward primers for TCR Vbeta segments and 13 reverse primers for TCR Jbeta segments was used. The CDR3 region of rearranged TCR beta genes was amplified from genomic DNA with a multiplex PCR assay. The Illumina HiSeq System was used to sequence the amplified TCR beta libraries as 87-base-pair reads. In the original analysis: Across the roughly 600 repertoires, a later analysis counted around 80 million unique TCR beta chains, some 11 million of which were shared by at least two donors. Raw reads were error-corrected and collapsed into unique sequences by a nearest-neighbor algorithm in which closely related sequences were merged to remove PCR and sequencing errors. To assign V, D and J gene segments, CDR3 sequences were aligned to IMGT reference sequences. Each retained sequence needed at least a six-nucleotide match to both a V gene segment and a J gene segment. A rearrangement was called productive if the CDR3 had no stop codons and remained in frame with V and J, and every other rearrangement was called non-productive. CDR3 was defined by IMGT convention, running from the second conserved V-encoded cysteine to the conserved J-encoded phenylalanine. In an earlier analysis of approximately 500 of the donors, sequences lacking an unambiguous match to a single V gene segment were excluded. In an earlier analysis of 587 of the donors, a V segment was called functional when productive rearrangements were above 56.7%, and segregating when the standard deviation between donors exceeded 5%. To diagnose cytomegalovirus status from the catalog of TCR beta chain sequences, a statistical classification framework was built. In a later analysis, TCR nucleotide sequences were compared against IMGT/GENE-DB human TR gene sequences so that V and J genes could be assigned. The TCRdist pipeline was used in a later analysis to assign CDR3 sequences and most-parsimonious VDJ recombination scenarios. In a later analysis, every TCR beta chain was defined by the combination of its CDR3 amino acid sequence and its V-gene family, and reads without a unique V-gene family were dropped. In a later analysis, around 650 highly shared, low-generation-probability nucleotide sequences were removed to address suspected cross-contamination and a sequencing artifact. In a later analysis, a clonal expansion index for each public chain was calculated from normalized within-repertoire ranks of inferred template counts. A later analysis computed generation probabilities with a VDJ recombination model fitted to out-of-frame rearrangements, and checked the results against IGoR. A later analysis scored TCR-TCR, TCR-HLA and TCR-CMV co-occurrence with hypergeometric tests, applying a repertoire-size bias correction to TCR pairs. In a later analysis, false discovery rates were estimated by permuting HLA or CMV assignments 20 times. In a later analysis, co-occurring TCRs were grouped with DBSCAN, and TCRdist sequence similarity was added when clustering was performed within HLA-allele-positive subsets. Repertoires with fewer than 30,000 or more than 120,000 public chains were left out of co-occurrence clustering, as were about five repertoires with anomalous nucleotide sharing. The clones in this table, taken by TCRdb from immuneACCESS, are in-frame only. Not every clone is retained; where verified, under half of the shortfall comes from an unresolved V gene, and the cause of the rest is unknown. V, J and clone size reflect that table, while D and trimming were determined from the DNA. This sample holds about 72,000 clones; 60% to 75% were observed only once. Of the sample, about a fifth falls within the top ten clones.

The cohort consisted of approximately 690 healthy bone marrow donors. Cohort members were all nominally healthy when sampled, although unrecorded immune exposures were likely present. The donor was CMV seropositive and belonged to the group of 250 to 300 seropositive cohort members. Each donor provided a peripheral blood sample, and peripheral blood mononuclear cells were used for TCR beta sequencing. The Qiagen DNeasy Blood Extraction Kit was used to extract genomic DNA from the blood cell samples. On this clone: Its antigen is unknown. The sample holds no much larger clone one base away, and base qualities are not on file.

The sample consisted of PBMCs. This TCR was recovered from a man in his forties or fifties in good health and CMV-seropositive.

CDR3 region: CAISERSQEEYTEAFF. The sequenced DNA is TGTGCCATCAGTGAGCGGTCGCAGGAAGAGTACACTGAAGCTTTCTTT. The chain is assembled from TRBV10-3 and TRBJ1-1, with the D segment identity uncertain. The junction shows trimming of 2 bases on V and 3 bases on J, plus 16 bases between the germline ends. According to the germline V gene, CDR1 reads ENHRY and CDR2 reads SYGVKD. The CDR3 runs 16 residues from the cysteine to the phenylalanine. This entry keeps only the CDR3 DNA: 48 bases, framed from base 1.